The entry that follows covers one TCR beta chain sequence. Profiling relied on immunoSEQ multiplex PCR, and the TCRdb table lists in-frame clones only, not all of them. The data hold 150,000 to 200,000 clones, with roughly 88% observed a single time. These data are taken from a study of blood T cell repertoires in COVID-19. Study information: The cDNA or gDNA used as material had been derived from T cells, B-cell-depleted T cells, or PBMCs.

The TCR originated in a man between 60 and 75 years old with acute or convalescent COVID-19. The source material was peripheral blood.

The CDR3 nucleotides read TGTGCTAGTGGTTTGGTACTAGGTCGGAACTCCTACAATGAGCAGTTCTTC. It codes for CASGLVLGRNSYNEQFF. This chain links TRBV12-5 with TRBJ2-1; tentative D call: TRBD2 (5 bases). This CDR3 is built from 17 residues. The V and J ends lost 0 bases and 0 bases respectively, with 12 bases between them. Germline V lookup: CDR1 LGHNT, CDR2 FRNRAP. The full variable domain, with the rest looked up from reference TRBV12-5 and TRBJ2-1, is DARVTQTPRHKVTEMGQEVTMRCQPILGHNTVFWYRQTMMQGLELLAYFRNRAPLDDSGMPKDRFSAEMPDATLATLKIQPSEPRDSAVYFCASGLVLGRNSYNEQFFGPGTRLTVL.